This T cell receptor beta chain emerged from a study of CD8+ T cells in alopecia areata. Trimming cost V 3 bases and J 5 bases, with 14 bases left between them. CDR3 length equals 15 residues. In germline, CDR1 is MNHNS, CDR2 SASEGT. On this clone itself: Its specificity is not known.

Study results and caveats: Sharing of TCR sequences between patients (possibly for HLA-related reasons) was less clear than in mice.

Treatment meaning: oral pan-JAK inhibitor, 5-10 mg twice daily. Lesional scalp punch biopsies and peripheral blood came from alopecia areata patients. Reverse transcribed after extraction, RNA yielded cDNA as the sequencing template. Profiled with immunoSEQ multiplex PCR; TCRdb holds only in-frame clones, not every one. The sample includes approximately 280,000 clones, nearly 60% of them seen just once. The sample in question was CD4+ T cells sorted from blood, obtained at week 24, from a patient treated with tofacitinib. J is TRBJ1-5 and V is TRBV6-1, with D unresolved. The clonotype was recovered from a human donor with alopecia areata. The CDR3 DNA follows: TGTGCCAGCAGTGACGACGAGGGCCCCTATCAGCCCCAGCATTTT. This translates into CASSDDEGPYQPQHF.